The rows below give T cell receptor beta chains drawn from one sample of a study of CD4 T cells in relation to SARS-CoV-2 and coronaviruses. These receptors' targets are unknown. The data were produced by immunoSEQ multiplex PCR, yet TCRdb's version contains in-frame clones alone and is incomplete. Among about 21,000 clones, around 80% were seen once, and the ten largest hold about 19%. The sequenced sample consisted of CD4+ T cells from PBMCs, cultured in vitro. These TCRs come from a human donor in good health. Both conserved end residues are part of each CDR3. The D gene is left open where the match is weak. Expanded clones get a size class; other rows say once, few or many, or leave the size out.

v_gene	d_gene	abundance	j_gene	CDR3aa	CDR3nt
TRBV29-1	TRBD2	-	TRBJ2-5	CSVRTSGRFVGAQYF	TGCAGCGTTAGGACTAGCGGGAGGTTCGTGGGAGCCCAGTACTTC
TRBV10-1	TRBD2	-	TRBJ2-2	CASSQGLAGAGELFF	TGCGCCAGCAGCCAGGGACTAGCGGGAGCCGGGGAGCTGTTTTTT
TRBV6-5	-	-	TRBJ2-2	CASSYFGRNTGELFF	TGTGCCAGCAGTTACTTCGGCCGGAACACCGGGGAGCTGTTTTTT
TRBV12-5	-	-	TRBJ1-4	CASGPGGGGEKLFF	TGTGCTAGTGGCCCTGGCGGGGGGGGTGAAAAACTGTTTTTT
TRBV19	-	few	TRBJ1-5	CASGDGDQPQHF	TGTGCCAGCGGAGACGGTGATCAGCCCCAGCATTTT
TRBV20-1	-	-	TRBJ2-7	CSAWDVGQYF	TGCAGTGCCTGGGATGTCGGGCAGTACTTC
TRBV2	-	-	TRBJ2-7	CASSVGGYEQYF	TGTGCCAGCAGTGTCGGCGGCTACGAGCAGTACTTC
TRBV12-5	-	-	TRBJ2-7	CASGYGSRGEQYF	TGTGCTAGTGGCTACGGATCGCGTGGGGAGCAGTACTTC
TRBV5-1	TRBD2	-	TRBJ2-1	CASSLKTSGSMSYNEQFF	TGCGCCAGCAGCTTGAAAACTAGCGGGAGTATGTCCTACAATGAGCAGTTCTTC
TRBV3-1/TRBV3-2	TRBD2	few	TRBJ2-3	CASSRGTSGMTDTQYF	TGTGCCAGCAGCCGAGGGACTAGCGGGATGACAGATACGCAGTATTTT